The clone carrying this TCR beta chain was found a few times. Its antigen is currently unknown. The sample belongs to a study of blood T cells in healthy people across ages. General study points: Expanded clonotype shifts may have been confounded, as the donors had an unknown CMV status.

Primers used in a second PCR of roughly 7 to 12 cycles were a sample-barcoded 5' primer and a J-beta primer mix. MiXCR, applied by TCRdb to the 5' RACE reads, yields one record per CDR3 protein. Of some 730,000 distinct CDR3 sequences in the sample, approximately 21% were seen once. Trimming pared 6 bases from V and 3 bases from J, leaving 13 bases between. The CDR3 runs 14 residues. The germline V gene has CDR1 MNHEY and CDR2 SVGAGI. Each individual donor underwent a draw of ten milliliters of peripheral blood. Sequenced input: blood. The clonotype comes from a man in his 70s in good health. The genes are TRBV6-5 and TRBJ2-3; unclear D gene. In DNA form, the CDR3 reads TGTGCCAGCAGCGACGGTTTAGGGACAGATACGCAGTATTTT. This gives the protein CASSDGLGTDTQYF.